Listed below are T cell receptor beta chains from one sample, sequenced in a study of technical replicates of blood from a handful of donors. The method was immunoSEQ multiplex PCR; TCRdb's version includes in-frame clones alone and lacks a portion of them. This table has roughly 60,000 clones, 80% to 95% appearing once. The sample comprised PBMCs. All receptors come from a human donor in good health. Some clones in this sample may be carry-over from other donors' samples. The CDR3 runs from the conserved cysteine through the conserved F or W. A D gene is named only where the DNA matches it firmly. A clone size is listed for some rows: how often the clone was seen (once, few, many), or a class if it is expanded.

>NA|TRBV29-1|TRBJ2-6|NA
TGCAGCGTTGCTGAGACTGGGGCCAACGTCCTGACTTTC
CSVAETGANVLTF
>TRBD2|TRBV19|TRBJ2-7|NA
TGTGCCAGTAGTACTACTAGCGCTTACACCTACGAGCAGTACTTC
CASSTTSAYTYEQYF
>NA|TRBV2|TRBJ1-2|NA
TGTGCCAGCAGTTCTCGGACAGCTAGTTATGGCTACACCTTC
CASSSRTASYGYTF
>NA|TRBV7-2|TRBJ1-5|NA
TGTGCCAGCAGCCAGAGAGGAGGGGGCAATCAGCCCCAGCATTTT
CASSQRGGGNQPQHF
>TRBD2|TRBV7-9|TRBJ2-3|NA
TGTGCCAGCAGCTTTGGACTAGCGGGACCAGATACGCAGTATTTT
CASSFGLAGPDTQYF
>NA|TRBV4-2|TRBJ2-7|once
TGTGCCAGCAGCCAAGGGGGGGTTGGGGCCAGCTCCTACGAGCAGTACTTC
CASSQGGVGASSYEQYF
>TRBD1|TRBV7-2|TRBJ1-4|NA
TGTGCCAGCAGCCCGTCCCTAGCGGGACAGGTAAATGAAAAACTGTTTTTT
CASSPSLAGQVNEKLFF
>NA|TRBV2|TRBJ1-2|few
TGTGCCAGCAGTGAGCAGGGGAACTATGGCTACACCTTC
CASSEQGNYGYTF
>TRBD2|TRBV11-2|TRBJ2-3|NA
TGTGCCAGCAGCCCCGGACGGGGGGGCACAGATACGCAGTATTTT
CASSPGRGGTDTQYF
>NA|TRBV4-2|TRBJ1-1|NA
TGTGCCAGCAGCCGAGGGAAGGCCACTGAAGCTTTCTTT
CASSRGKATEAFF
>NA|TRBV7-6|TRBJ1-2|once
TGTGCCAGCAGCTTAGACGGTAATTATGGCTACACCTTC
CASSLDGNYGYTF
>TRBD2|TRBV4-3|TRBJ2-5|NA
TGCGCCAGCAGCCAAGATGCAGCGGGAGGGTACCAAGAGACCCAGTACTTC
CASSQDAAGGYQETQYF
>NA|TRBV7-3|TRBJ2-1|once
TGTGCCAGCAGCCCACCAGGGGTGGGCTACAATGAGCAGTTCTTC
CASSPPGVGYNEQFF
>TRBD2|TRBV6-1|TRBJ2-3|NA
TGTGCCAGCAACCAACTAGCGGGGATGACAGATACGCAGTATTTT
CASNQLAGMTDTQYF
>NA|TRBV4-3|TRBJ2-7|NA
TGCGCCAGCAGCCAAGGACTTACTAGCTCCTACGAGCAGTACTTC
CASSQGLTSSYEQYF
>NA|TRBV7-9|TRBJ1-2|NA
TGTGCCAGCAGCTTGTCACTGAACTATGGCTACACCTTC
CASSLSLNYGYTF
>TRBD1|TRBV5-1|TRBJ1-3|NA
TGCGCCAGCAGAATAGGACAGGGGACAACGAACACCATATATTTT
CASRIGQGTTNTIYF
>NA|TRBV4-3|TRBJ1-6|NA
TGCGCCAGCAGCCCATCTATCCGGCAGGCCCATTCACCCCTCCACTTT
CASSPSIRQAHSPLHF